The 13 T cell receptor beta chains reported below all come from one sample, sequenced in a study of cytomegalovirus exposure and HLA in healthy donors. The study ran its PCR with 60 Vbeta and 13 Jbeta primers. Some clones are missing from TCRdb's copy, which holds only in-frame ones; the method was immunoSEQ multiplex PCR. The profile shows under 150,000 clones, 60% to 85% of them singletons. Sequencing was carried out using PBMCs. Every receptor here comes from a woman younger than 35 in good health and CMV-seronegative.

This rearrangement joins TRBV4-2 to TRBJ1-6; 10 nucleotides agree with TRBD1. This CDR3 comprises 16 residues. The V and J ends lost 3 bases and 3 bases, in that order; junction bases with no gene match: 2. The germline V gene encodes CDR1 LGHNA and CDR2 YNFKEQ. The CDR3 sequence: CASSHGTGVYNSPLHF. Written as DNA, the CDR3 is TGTGCCAGCAGCCATGGGACAGGGGTCTATAATTCACCCCTCCACTTT.

V usage is TRBV4-2 and J usage is TRBJ2-3; 10 bases agree with TRBD2. This CDR3 is built from 17 residues. Germline assignment: CDR1 LGHNA and CDR2 YNFKEQ. The trim removed 4 bases at V and 6 bases at J, leaving 13 bases unmatched. CDR3: CASSRGLADLSADTQYF. The CDR3 coding sequence is TGTGCCAGCAGCCGTGGACTAGCGGACCTTTCCGCGGATACGCAGTATTTT.

The chain carries TRBV7-2 and TRBJ1-2; a possible D gene is TRBD1 (5 bases). Germline V CDR1 and CDR2: SGHTA, FQGNSA. The CDR3 is 16 residues long. V dropped 3 bases and J dropped 5 bases, with 19 bases sitting between them. The CDR3 spells CASSFIRGKVQYGYTF. The CDR3 nucleotides are TGTGCCAGCAGCTTTATTCGGGGGAAGGTACAATATGGCTACACCTTC.

The chain recombines TRBV15 with TRBJ2-5, with 12 bases aligning to TRBD2. The CDR3 totals 16 residues. Germline V gene lookup returns CDR1 LNHNV and CDR2 YYDKDF (reference sequence). V lost 1 base, J lost 5 bases, and 5 bases stayed unmatched. CDR3 protein: CATSRALAGGLETQYF. DNA of the CDR3: TGTGCCACCAGCAGAGCTCTAGCGGGGGGGCTTGAGACCCAGTACTTC.

The genes are TRBV27 and TRBJ1-1; D not certain. Germline assignment: CDR1 MNHEY and CDR2 SMNVEV (reference sequence). V lost 3 bases and J 5 bases, leaving 16 bases between the germline ends. The CDR3 runs 15 residues. The CDR3 sequence: CASSFGGFIGTEAFF. Here the CDR3 DNA reads TGTGCCAGCAGTTTTGGCGGTTTTATTGGAACTGAAGCTTTCTTT.

The chain recombines TRBV25-1 with TRBJ1-5; 8 bases line up with TRBD1. CDR1 is MGHDK, CDR2 SYGVNS, per germline. Unmatched junction bases numbered 8, after V lost 4 bases and J lost 0 bases. CDR3 length equals 17 residues. The DNA of the CDR3 is TGTGCCAGCAGTGCCTTCGGGACAGGCCATAGCAATCAGCCCCAGCATTTT. Encoded protein: CASSAFGTGHSNQPQHF. Using reference TRBV25-1 and TRBJ1-5 for the parts outside the CDR3, the full variable domain is EADIYQTPRYLVIGTGKKITLECSQTMGHDKMYWYQQDPGMELHLIHYSYGVNSTEKGDLSSESTVSRIRTEHFPLTLESARPSHTSQYLCASSAFGTGHSNQPQHFGDGTRLSIL.

This chain connects TRBV5-6 to TRBJ2-5; the D gene is possibly TRBD1 (5 bases). V was cut by 2 bases and J by 5 bases, with 10 bases left in between. The length of the CDR3 is 13 residues. Germline values: CDR1 SGHDT, CDR2 YYEEEE. The CDR3 sequence: CASSFGRAETQYF. The DNA of the CDR3 is TGTGCCAGCAGCTTCGGCAGGGCTGAGACCCAGTACTTC.

V is TRBV14 and J is TRBJ1-1, with D tentatively TRBD1 (6 bases). V dropped 0 bases and J dropped 3 bases, with 17 bases sitting between them. Germline V gene data show CDR1 as SGHDN and CDR2 as FVKESK. This CDR3 is built from 17 residues. This CDR3 reads CASSQESGARGYTEAFF. The CDR3 nucleotides read TGTGCCAGCAGCCAAGAGTCAGGGGCCCGAGGGTACACTGAAGCTTTCTTT.

V and J are TRBV15 and TRBJ2-7, with 9 bases lining up with TRBD2. V was clipped by 2 bases and J by 2 bases; unmatched bases: 10. Per germline, CDR1 LNHNV and CDR2 YYDKDF (reference sequence). The CDR3 length is 17 residues. The CDR3 coding sequence is TGTGCCACCAGCAGAAGGTGGTCGGGACTAGCAACCTACGAGCAGTACTTC. Translation: CATSRRWSGLATYEQYF.

The V call is TRBV27, the J call TRBJ1-1, with TRBD1 matching over 7 bases. Germline CDR1 is MNHEY and CDR2 is SMNVEV (reference sequence). Losses at the gene ends were 0 bases for V and 0 bases for J; bases not matched to a gene: 7. There are 17 residues in the CDR3. The DNA for the CDR3 is TGTGCCAGCAGTTTATCTGGAAGGGGGCGCGTGAACACTGAAGCTTTCTTT. Translating it yields CASSLSGRGRVNTEAFF.

The chain couples TRBV6-5 to TRBJ1-2; possibly TRBD1 for D (5 bases). This CDR3 is built from 15 residues. Trimming removed 6 bases from V and 5 bases from J, with 19 bases in between. In germline, CDR1 is MNHEY, CDR2 SVGAGI. Written as DNA, the CDR3 is TGTGCCAGCAGCCCGACAGTCACCGTATCTTATGGCTACACCTTC. Its protein is CASSPTVTVSYGYTF.

The chain uses TRBV6-5 and TRBJ1-1; TRBD1 agrees at 7 bases. The CDR3 spans 13 residues. The ends lost 5 bases at V and 2 bases at J; junction bases unmatched: 2. Germline V lookup: CDR1 MNHEY, CDR2 SVGAGI. The CDR3 loop is CASSRTGNTEAFF. In DNA form, the CDR3 reads TGTGCCAGCAGTCGGACAGGAAACACTGAAGCTTTCTTT.

The rearrangement joins TRBV19 to TRBJ1-5, with 7 bases identical to TRBD1. The CDR3 is made up of 16 amino acids. V shed 2 bases, J shed 4 bases, and the junction held 8 bases outside the gene matches. Germline V CDR1 and CDR2: LNHDA, SQIVND (reference sequence). In DNA form, the CDR3 reads TGTGCCAGTAGTATAAAGTTGACAGGGTGGAATCAGCCCCAGCATTTT. Translation: CASSIKLTGWNQPQHF.